A single sample is the source of the 19 T cell receptor beta chains below, sequenced in a study of radiation and T cells in renal cell carcinoma. Sequencing was performed with immunoSEQ multiplex PCR; in TCRdb, only in-frame clones are kept and a portion is missing. In the table there are about 130,000 clones, roughly 88% of which are singletons. Time point described: baseline pretreatment blood. Treatment described: 15 Gy SBRT to primary tumor, nephrectomy 4 weeks later. Sequenced here: blood, sampled from a patient whose treatment included radiotherapy and nephrectomy. The receptors shown here come from a woman aged 45-65 years with renal cell carcinoma.

The genes are TRBV5-1 and TRBJ1-1; no definite D call. This CDR3 comprises 13 residues. CDR1 and CDR2 (germline): SGHRS, YFSETQ. V was shortened by 0 bases and J by 0 bases, with 3 bases between the two germline ends. DNA of the CDR3: TGCGCCAGCAGCTTGGACGTGAACACTGAAGCTTTCTTT. It yields the protein CASSLDVNTEAFF.

J is TRBJ2-5 and V is TRBV25-1; the D call may be TRBD1 or TRBD2 (7 bases each). The CDR3 is 16 residues long. V was trimmed by 5 bases and J by 5 bases, leaving 21 bases between them. The germline gives CDR1 MGHDK, CDR2 SYGVNS. This CDR3 is CASSKSPGGDWETQYF. Here the CDR3 DNA reads TGTGCCAGCAGTAAGAGCCCAGGGGGGGATTGGGAGACCCAGTACTTC.

The chain couples TRBV19 to TRBJ1-2; D may be TRBD1 (6 bases). This CDR3 is 14 amino acids long. V was clipped by 9 bases and J by 3 bases, with 17 bases between them. The germline CDR1 and CDR2 sequences are LNHDA and SQIVND (reference sequence). In nucleotides, the CDR3 is TGTGCCAGCAACCCCCTGGACAGCCACTATGGCTACACCTTC. Encoded protein: CASNPLDSHYGYTF. The full variable domain, its missing parts supplied by reference TRBV19 and TRBJ1-2, is DGGITQSPKYLFRKEGQNVTLSCEQNLNHDAMYWYRQDPGQGLRLIYYSQIVNDFQKGDIAEGYSVSREKKESFPLTVTSAQKNPTAFYLCASNPLDSHYGYTFGSGTRLTVV.

The chain employs TRBV29-1 and TRBJ2-5; TRBD1 is a possible D gene (8 bases). The end of the DNA fits TRBJ2-7 better, so the J call may be wrong. CDR3 length: 13 amino acids. Germline V gene data show CDR1 as SQVTM and CDR2 as ANQGSEA. This chain's CDR3 is CSGSQGGPYEQYF. The CDR3 DNA is TGCAGCGGCTCACAGGGGGGGCCCTACGAGCAGTACTTC.

V and J are TRBV6-5 and TRBJ1-4; TRBD1 matches 8 bases. The CDR3 contains 16 residues. The J segment lost 5 bases and the V segment lost 2 bases, leaving 7 bases of the junction unmatched. Germline CDR1 is MNHEY and CDR2 is SVGAGI. DNA for the CDR3: TGTGCCAGCAGTTACACGCGGACAGGGCCGAATGAAAAACTGTTTTTT. Translated, it gives CASSYTRTGPNEKLFF.

The rearrangement links TRBV2 to TRBJ2-3, with D possibly matching TRBD1 (5 bases). The CDR3 covers 14 residues. Looked up from germline, CDR1 is SNHLY and CDR2 is FYNNEI. V was pared by 9 bases and J by 2 bases, with 15 bases between. The CDR3 reads CASNRLSYTDTQYF. Written as DNA, the CDR3 is TGTGCCAGTAACAGGTTATCATACACAGATACGCAGTATTTT.

This clone was seen a single time. V gene TRBV19 combines with J gene TRBJ2-5; the D is unclear. The V gene's germline CDR1 is LNHDA and CDR2 SQIVND (reference sequence). V shed 3 bases and J shed 7 bases, with 15 bases lying between them. The CDR3 has 14 amino acids. This CDR3 is CASSIQTGLRTQYF. The CDR3 coding sequence is TGTGCCAGTAGTATCCAGACTGGGTTAAGGACCCAGTACTTC.

This clone was found a few times. V usage is TRBV6-5 and J usage is TRBJ1-5; 9 bases map to TRBD1. The trim removed 10 bases at V and 4 bases at J, leaving 8 bases unmatched. This CDR3 is built from 14 residues. Germline-derived CDR1 and CDR2 are MNHEY and SVGAGI. The CDR3 nucleotides are TGTGCCATCCAGGGACAGGGTACTAATCAGCCCCAGCATTTT. Protein product: CAIQGQGTNQPQHF.

The chain is built from TRBV2 and TRBJ2-5; a possible D gene is TRBD2 (6 bases). The CDR3 runs 15 residues. CDR1 SNHLY and CDR2 FYNNEI come from the germline V gene. V dropped 7 bases and J dropped 5 bases, with 20 bases sitting between them. CDR3 DNA sequence: TGTGCCAGCACGCAGGACGCCGCGCGGGGTGAGACCCAGTACTTC. The encoded protein is CASTQDAARGETQYF.

The gene calls are TRBV19 and TRBJ2-1, with 13 bases lining up with TRBD2. The CDR3 covers 16 residues. Germline trimming cut 3 bases from V and 7 bases from J; bases unmatched to any gene: 6. The germline CDR1 and CDR2 sequences are LNHDA and SQIVND (reference sequence). The CDR3 region is CASSIPRGLAGNEQFF. CDR3 nucleotides: TGTGCCAGTAGTATCCCGAGGGGACTAGCGGGGAATGAGCAGTTCTTC.

The chain joins TRBV9 to TRBJ2-3; a possible D gene is TRBD2 (6 bases). CDR1 and CDR2 (germline): SGDLS, YYNGEE. Trimming took 3 bases from V and 4 from J, leaving 9 bases between them. This CDR3 contains 13 residues. DNA for the CDR3: TGTGCCAGCAGCGCGGAGGGCCCAGATACGCAGTATTTT. It encodes CASSAEGPDTQYF.

The chain couples TRBV5-6 to TRBJ1-2; the D gene is possibly TRBD1 (5 bases). CDR3 length: 13 amino acids. Germline-derived CDR1 and CDR2 are SGHDT and YYEEEE. Trimming removed 4 bases at V and 8 bases at J, with 15 bases between. CDR3 nucleotide sequence: TGTGCCAGCAGCCAATACAGGTGGGAGGGCTACACCTTC. Translated, it gives CASSQYRWEGYTF.

This chain links TRBV7-2 with TRBJ1-2; D possibly corresponds to TRBD1 (5 bases). Trimming cost V 0 bases and J 3 bases, with 11 bases left between them. From germline, CDR1 is SGHTA and CDR2 FQGNSA. The CDR3 length is 15 residues. The CDR3: CASSLAQGRYYGYTF. CDR3 sequence (DNA): TGTGCCAGCAGCTTAGCGCAGGGACGGTACTATGGCTACACCTTC.

In its sample, this clone was seen many times. The chain uses TRBV11-1 and TRBJ2-1, with 9 bases fitting TRBD2. Germline CDR1 reads SGHAT; CDR2 reads FQDESV (reference sequence). V dropped 5 bases and J dropped 7; count of bases not matched to a gene: 18. This CDR3 is built from 18 residues. DNA of the CDR3: TGTGCCAGCAGCCTTTATGGGTTAAGGCGGGGGGGCTCTAATGAGCAGTTCTTC. Its translation: CASSLYGLRRGGSNEQFF.

The sample holds a few counts of this clone. The gene calls are TRBV4-1 and TRBJ2-2; D is possibly TRBD1 (6 bases). V was clipped by 3 bases and J by 0 bases, with 8 bases between them. The CDR3 runs 15 residues. The germline V gene has CDR1 MGHRA and CDR2 YSYEKL. The CDR3 loop is CASSHYRANTGELFF. The CDR3 region has the DNA TGCGCCAGCAGCCATTACAGGGCGAACACCGGGGAGCTGTTTTTT.

The chain employs TRBV7-9 and TRBJ1-2; D is undetermined. Germline values: CDR1 SEHNR, CDR2 FQNEAQ (reference sequence). V shed 2 bases and J shed 6 bases, with 7 bases lying between them. The CDR3 loop spans 12 amino acids. This CDR3 is CASSLRGNGYTF. In DNA form, the CDR3 reads TGTGCCAGCAGCTTACGAGGTAATGGCTACACCTTC.

The chain couples TRBV30 to TRBJ1-2; D remains ambiguous. The CDR3 extends over 14 amino acids. V was clipped by 3 bases and J by 2 bases, with 13 bases between them. Looked up from germline, CDR1 is GTSNPN and CDR2 is SVGIG (reference sequence). CDR3 region: CAWSSQRFNYGYTF. The DNA of the CDR3 is TGTGCCTGGAGCTCACAGCGATTCAACTATGGCTACACCTTC.

This chain uses TRBV7-2 with TRBJ1-4; D is unclear. Germline V gene data show CDR1 as SGHTA and CDR2 as FQGNSA. CDR3 length equals 15 residues. The V end was cut by 5 bases, the J end by 5 bases, with 15 bases between. In nucleotides, the CDR3 is TGTGCCAGCAGCCCTTGGGCCAGTGCGAATGAAAAACTGTTTTTT. Its protein is CASSPWASANEKLFF.

In the case of this clone: The same CDR3 is also encoded by other DNA sequences in this sample. The rearrangement joins TRBV7-9 to TRBJ2-7; D remains unclear. CDR1 and CDR2 (germline): SEHNR, FQNEAQ (reference sequence). Trimming cost V 1 base and J 4 bases, with 2 bases left between them. The CDR3 is made up of 11 amino acids. CDR3 nucleotide sequence: TGTGCCAGCAGCTTAGAGTACGAGCAGTACTTC. Its translation is CASSLEYEQYF.